A single sample is the source of the 25 T cell receptor beta chains below, sequenced in a study of blood T cell repertoires in COVID-19. The protocol was immunoSEQ multiplex PCR, while the TCRdb copy is restricted to in-frame clones and leaves out a portion. The sample lists 250,000 or so clones, about 89% occurring once. The specimen was PBMCs or T cells enriched from blood (not recorded which). These receptors were obtained from a man between 40 and 49 years old who had recovered from COVID-19.

J is TRBJ2-2 and V is TRBV23-1; 11 nucleotides match TRBD2. TRBV23-1 has ORF status, its function being uncertain. The J segment lost 1 base and the V segment lost 4 bases, leaving 8 bases of the junction unmatched. This CDR3 is 18 amino acids long. The CDR3 DNA sequence: TGCGCCAGCAGTCCCCACCCTACTAGCGGGGGGAACACCGGGGAGCTGTTTTTT. Translation gives CASSPHPTSGGNTGELFF.

The chain couples TRBV30 to TRBJ1-2; TRBD1 aligns across 9 bases. After removal of 2 bases from V and 8 bases from J, the junction contained 18 bases not matched to a gene. The CDR3 consists of 17 residues. Germline V gene data show CDR1 as GTSNPN and CDR2 as SVGIG (reference sequence). The CDR3, as DNA: TGTGCCTGGAGTCAGGAAAGAACAGGGGGCCGGGGAAAAGGCTACACCTTC. This gives the protein CAWSQERTGGRGKGYTF.

The chain has TRBV2 and TRBJ2-7; D ambiguous. The germline gives CDR1 SNHLY, CDR2 FYNNEI. The CDR3 contains 12 residues. Trimming cost V 6 bases and J 3 bases, with 9 bases left between them. The CDR3 region is CASRPSLYEQYF. The CDR3 region has the DNA TGTGCCAGCAGACCCTCACTCTACGAGCAGTACTTC.

The chain is built from TRBV5-3 and TRBJ2-3, with 7 bases fitting TRBD2. TRBV5-3 counts as an open reading frame of uncertain function. The length of the CDR3 is 15 residues. V shed 4 bases, J shed 2 bases, and the junction held 7 bases outside the gene matches. As DNA, the CDR3 is TGTGCCAGAAGCGCCAGAACTAGCGACACAGATACGCAGTATTTT. Its translation: CARSARTSDTDTQYF.

V usage is TRBV10-2 and J usage is TRBJ2-2; TRBD1 matches at 7 bases. Germline trimming cut 8 bases from V and 3 bases from J; bases unmatched to any gene: 18. CDR1 and CDR2 (germline): WSHSY, SAAADI. The CDR3 has 18 amino acids. The CDR3 here is CASRRSRDSLSYTGELFF. As DNA, the CDR3 is TGCGCCAGCCGGCGGTCTAGGGACAGCCTGAGTTACACCGGGGAGCTGTTTTTT.

The chain combines TRBV7-2 with TRBJ2-7; TRBD2 matches 7 bases. This CDR3 is built from 15 residues. Germline values: CDR1 SGHTA, CDR2 FQGNSA. V shed 0 bases, J shed 4 bases, and the junction held 6 bases outside the gene matches. The CDR3 loop reads CASSLARDYSYEQYF. The CDR3, as DNA: TGTGCCAGCAGCTTAGCTCGGGACTACTCGTACGAGCAGTACTTC. Combining the CDR3 with reference TRBV7-2 and TRBJ2-7 gives the whole variable domain GAGVSQSPSNKVTEKGKDVELRCDPISGHTALYWYRQSLGQGLEFLIYFQGNSAPDKSGLPSDRFSAERTGGSVSTLTIQRTQQEDSAVYLCASSLARDYSYEQYFGPGTRLTVT.

This chain links TRBV18 with TRBJ2-1, with a tentative D call TRBD2 (5 bases). In germline, CDR1 is KGHSH, CDR2 LQKENI. Trimming removed 2 bases at V and 5 bases at J, with 10 bases between. The CDR3 loop spans 14 amino acids. CDR3 residues: CASSPEHGNNEQFF. The DNA for the CDR3 is TGTGCCAGCTCACCAGAACACGGGAACAATGAGCAGTTCTTC.

The chain is built from TRBV5-1 and TRBJ1-1; 8 positions match TRBD1. The trim removed 2 bases at V and 4 bases at J, leaving 7 bases unmatched. The CDR3 is made up of 15 amino acids. Germline CDR1 reads SGHRS; CDR2 reads YFSETQ. CDR3 DNA: TGCGCCAGCAGCTTACCCGGGACAGGTATCACTGAAGCTTTCTTT. Protein: CASSLPGTGITEAFF. The full variable domain, its missing parts supplied by reference TRBV5-1 and TRBJ1-1, is KAGVTQTPRYLIKTRGQQVTLSCSPISGHRSVSWYQQTPGQGLQFLFEYFSETQRNKGNFPGRFSGRQFSNSRSEMNVSTLELGDSALYLCASSLPGTGITEAFFGQGTRLTVV.

V and J are TRBV11-3 and TRBJ1-2; a weak D match, TRBD1 (6 bases). The CDR3 covers 13 residues. The V gene lost 5 bases and the J gene lost 7 bases, with 14 bases spanning the gap. Germline assignment: CDR1 SGHNT and CDR2 YENEEA. DNA for the CDR3: TGTGCCAGCAGCCTGGACAGTATTTCTGGCTACACCTTC. Its translation is CASSLDSISGYTF.

This chain uses TRBV28 with TRBJ2-7; D is unclear. Germline-derived CDR1 and CDR2 are MDHEN and SYDVKM. V was pared by 7 bases and J by 3 bases, with 16 bases between. The CDR3 is made up of 14 amino acids. CDR3 DNA sequence: TGTGCCAGCACCATACGACCCGGAGTCTACGAGCAGTACTTC. Protein sequence: CASTIRPGVYEQYF.

This chain joins TRBV6-2 or TRBV6-3 and TRBJ2-1; 10 bases line up with TRBD2. J was trimmed by 4 bases and V by 5 bases; bases with no gene match: 11. Germline values: CDR1 MNHEY, CDR2 SVGEGT. The CDR3 runs 17 residues. The CDR3 here is CASSDELSGGFYNEQFF. The CDR3 DNA sequence: TGTGCCAGCAGTGATGAACTTAGCGGGGGGTTTTACAATGAGCAGTTCTTC.

The rearrangement joins TRBV20-1 to TRBJ2-4; 8 nucleotides line up with TRBD1. The J segment lost 8 bases and the V segment lost 3 bases, leaving 6 bases of the junction unmatched. This CDR3 has 13 residues. CDR1 DFQATT and CDR2 SNEGSKA come from the germline V gene (reference sequence). CDR3 in DNA: TGCAGTGCTAGTCTAGGACAGGGAGACATTCAGTACTTC. Its protein is CSASLGQGDIQYF.

The chain has TRBV5-1 and TRBJ1-2; unclear D gene. The germline V gene has CDR1 SGHRS and CDR2 YFSETQ. This CDR3 has 12 residues. V was pared by 0 bases and J by 11 bases, with 11 bases between. The chain's CDR3 is CASSLDSGGYTF. As DNA, the CDR3 is TGCGCCAGCAGCTTGGATTCGGGAGGTTACACCTTC. The full variable domain, completed using reference TRBV5-1 and TRBJ1-2, is KAGVTQTPRYLIKTRGQQVTLSCSPISGHRSVSWYQQTPGQGLQFLFEYFSETQRNKGNFPGRFSGRQFSNSRSEMNVSTLELGDSALYLCASSLDSGGYTFGSGTRLTVV.

The V call is TRBV27, the J call TRBJ2-3, with 7 bases identical to TRBD1. The ends lost 6 bases at V and 3 bases at J; junction bases unmatched: 6. Germline lookup yields CDR1 MNHEY and CDR2 SMNVEV (reference sequence). This CDR3 is 14 amino acids long. CDR3 loop: CASSYGTATDTQYF. Written as DNA, the CDR3 is TGTGCCAGCAGCTATGGGACAGCGACAGATACGCAGTATTTT.

The rearrangement uses TRBV18 and TRBJ1-6; the D gene is possibly TRBD1 (5 bases). The CDR3 totals 15 residues. Germline loops: CDR1 KGHSH, CDR2 LQKENI. Trimming pared 0 bases from V and 11 bases from J, leaving 14 bases between. The DNA for the CDR3 is TGTGCCAGCTCACCACCGGGTTTTGACAGAGCACCCCTCCACTTT. This sequence encodes CASSPPGFDRAPLHF. The complete variable domain, with remaining parts taken from reference TRBV18 and TRBJ1-6, reads NAGVMQNPRHLVRRRGQEARLRCSPMKGHSHVYWYRQLPEEGLKFMVYLQKENIIDESGMPKERFSAEFPKEGPSILRIQQVVRGDSAAYFCASSPPGFDRAPLHFGNGTRLTVT.

The chain links TRBV6-5 to TRBJ1-2; 8 nucleotides match TRBD1. This CDR3 spans 14 amino acids. With 2 bases clipped from V and 8 bases from J, the junction kept 7 bases outside the gene matches. From germline, CDR1 is MNHEY and CDR2 SVGAGI. This CDR3 reads CASSYGRGLEGYTF. CDR3 nucleotide sequence: TGTGCCAGCAGTTACGGCAGGGGGCTGGAGGGCTACACCTTC.

This clone occurred a few times. The chain joins TRBV15 to TRBJ2-1, with D unclear. The CDR3 is 14 amino acids. Trimming cost V 3 bases and J 9 bases, with 15 bases left between them. Germline CDR1 is LNHNV and CDR2 is YYDKDF (reference sequence). CDR3 loop: CATSRESGYSEQFF. Written as DNA, the CDR3 is TGTGCCACCAGCAGGGAGAGTGGTTATAGTGAGCAGTTCTTC.

The chain links TRBV29-1 to TRBJ1-1, with D tentatively TRBD1 (5 bases). The CDR3 extends over 13 amino acids. Germline values: CDR1 SQVTM, CDR2 ANQGSEA. Trimming took 4 bases from V and 4 from J, leaving 13 bases between them. The CDR3 DNA reads TGCAGCGTTGCGGGTCGGGGGAGCACTGAAGCTTTCTTT. Residues: CSVAGRGSTEAFF.

The chain carries TRBV9 and TRBJ2-1, with TRBD2 identical over 12 bases. Looked up from germline, CDR1 is SGDLS and CDR2 is YYNGEE. The CDR3 sequence is 15 residues long. V was pared by 4 bases and J by 7 bases, with 6 bases of the junction left unmatched. DNA for the CDR3: TGTGCCAGCAGCCCCCGACTAGCGGGAGTTAATGAGCAGTTCTTC. Amino acid sequence: CASSPRLAGVNEQFF. Looking up the rest from reference TRBV9 and TRBJ2-1 gives the full variable domain: DSGVTQTPKHLITATGQRVTLRCSPRSGDLSVYWYQQSLDQGLQFLIQYYNGEERAKGNILERFSAQQFPDLHSELNLSSLELGDSALYFCASSPRLAGVNEQFFGPGTRLTVL.

This chain connects TRBV2 to TRBJ2-3; D is unresolved. Germline V gene lookup returns CDR1 SNHLY and CDR2 FYNNEI. The CDR3 extends over 14 amino acids. Trimming took off 7 bases at V and 2 bases at J, with 13 bases between the two ends. For the CDR3, the DNA is TGTGCCAGCAAAGATTGGGTAGCCACAGATACGCAGTATTTT. This translates into CASKDWVATDTQYF.

The chain combines TRBV11-2 with TRBJ2-3, with 10 bases aligning to TRBD2. Germline CDR1 SGHAT, CDR2 FQNNGV. V trimming: 7 bases; J trimming: 4 bases; junction bases outside the gene matches: 14. The CDR3 runs 17 residues. For the CDR3, the DNA is TGTGCCAGCACCTCCTCTTGGGGACTAGCGTTTCCAGATACGCAGTATTTT. As protein: CASTSSWGLAFPDTQYF.

The chain links TRBV4-3 to TRBJ2-1, with 10 bases that match TRBD2. This CDR3 contains 19 residues. The germline V gene encodes CDR1 LGHNA and CDR2 YSLEER. Unmatched junction bases numbered 15, after V lost 0 bases and J lost 7 bases. The CDR3: CASSQDTPRLAGEVNEQFF. CDR3 in DNA: TGCGCCAGCAGCCAAGATACCCCCCGGCTAGCGGGAGAAGTAAATGAGCAGTTCTTC.

The chain joins TRBV18 to TRBJ2-2; 8 bases are a match to TRBD1. CDR3 length equals 17 residues. V shed 4 bases and J 2 bases; nucleotides not matched to a gene: 9. CDR1 is KGHSH, CDR2 LQKENI, per germline. The CDR3 DNA is TGTGCCAGCTCACTGAGCCGGGGACAGGTCAACACCGGGGAGCTGTTTTTT. Translation gives CASSLSRGQVNTGELFF.

CDR3 amino acids: CASSLTDGNTIYF. CDR3 in DNA: TGTGCCAGCAGTTTGACAGATGGAAACACCATATATTTT. V and J are TRBV12-3 or TRBV12-4 and TRBJ1-3, with D maybe TRBD1 (5 bases). Trimming shortened V by 3 bases and J by 3 bases, and 6 bases separated the two germline ends. The CDR3 spans 13 residues.

With regard to this clone: The identical CDR3 is also encoded by other nucleotide sequences in the sample. This chain links TRBV5-1 with TRBJ2-1; 9 positions agree with TRBD2. Trimming removed 4 bases from V and 4 bases from J; junction bases left unmatched: 3. This CDR3 comprises 14 residues. The germline gives CDR1 SGHRS, CDR2 YFSETQ. The CDR3 here is CASSPGLAYNEQFF. The CDR3 coding sequence is TGCGCCAGCAGCCCGGGACTAGCTTACAATGAGCAGTTCTTC.